The 10 T cell receptor beta chains below were found in one sample sequenced in a study of long-term antiretroviral therapy in people with HIV. Researchers report immunoSEQ v3.0 was run at survey level. The assay was immunoSEQ multiplex PCR, and TCRdb's table has in-frame clones only and misses some. The sample includes about 13,000 clones, 65% to 85% of them seen just once. Source: unsorted PBMCs, taken 1.3 years after starting antiretroviral therapy. The receptors originated from a woman younger than 30 with HIV.

V usage is TRBV7-6 and J usage is TRBJ1-1, with D perhaps matching TRBD1 (6 bases). Germline CDR1 and CDR2: SGHVS and FNYEAQ. The V and J ends lost 2 bases and 5 bases respectively, with 12 bases between them. The CDR3 length is 14 residues. CDR3 amino acids: CASSLTGKGTEAFF. The CDR3 nucleotides read TGTGCCAGCAGCTTAACAGGGAAGGGAACTGAAGCTTTCTTT.

The chain couples TRBV7-3 to TRBJ1-1; D unclear. Germline CDR1 reads SGHTA; CDR2 reads FQGTGA. CDR3 length equals 13 residues. Trimming cost V 1 base and J 0 bases, with 3 bases left between them. The CDR3 bases are TGTGCCAGCAGCTTAAGGCTGAACACTGAAGCTTTCTTT. It codes for CASSLRLNTEAFF.

This clone was seen just once. The CDR3 bases are TGTGCCAGCAGTTTAGGGCGGTCCAGCACAGATACGCAGTATTTT. Translation gives CASSLGRSSTDTQYF. V usage is TRBV28 and J usage is TRBJ2-3; D gene uncertain. V gave up 2 bases and J gave up 0 bases, with 9 bases separating them. Per the germline V gene, CDR1 is MDHEN and CDR2 is SYDVKM. This CDR3 is 15 amino acids long.

This clone was observed once. CDR3 DNA sequence: TGTGCCAGCAGCTTGAGTGGGACGCCTAACCAGCCCCAGCATTTT. It yields the protein CASSLSGTPNQPQHF. The genes are TRBV11-1 and TRBJ1-5, with D tentatively TRBD1 (5 bases). The V and J ends lost 3 bases and 7 bases respectively, with 16 bases between them. Germline loops: CDR1 SGHAT, CDR2 FQDESV (reference sequence). The CDR3 consists of 15 residues.

The chain combines TRBV30 with TRBJ1-1; TRBD1 matches 7 bases. Looked up from germline, CDR1 is GTSNPN and CDR2 is SVGIG (reference sequence). The CDR3 runs to 12 residues. After removal of 5 bases from V and 6 bases from J, the junction contained 6 bases not matched to a gene. The CDR3 sequence is CAWGQVGSEAFF. DNA of the CDR3: TGTGCCTGGGGACAGGTCGGCTCTGAAGCTTTCTTT.

The chain recombines TRBV6-6 with TRBJ1-1; D is unclear. Germline-derived CDR1 and CDR2 are MNHNY and SVGAGI (reference sequence). With 5 bases removed from V and 6 bases from J, the gap between germline ends came to 16 bases. The CDR3 sequence is 14 residues long. CDR3 sequence reads: CASSPPPNGSEAFF. For the CDR3, the DNA is TGTGCCAGCAGTCCCCCACCCAACGGGTCTGAAGCTTTCTTT.

J is TRBJ1-3 and V is TRBV9, with 8 bases fitting TRBD1. The CDR3 consists of 14 residues. With V trimmed by 3 bases and J by 2 bases, 1 base remained unmatched. Germline CDR1 and CDR2: SGDLS and YYNGEE. In DNA, the CDR3 is TGTGCCAGCAGCGGACAGGGGCCTGGAAACACCATATATTTT. As protein: CASSGQGPGNTIYF.

This rearrangement joins TRBV7-8 to TRBJ2-5; tentatively, D is TRBD1 (5 bases). V lost 3 bases and J 3 bases, leaving 17 bases between the germline ends. Germline CDR1 SGHVS, CDR2 FQNEAQ. The CDR3 contains 16 residues. CDR3 bases: TGTGCCAGCAGCTTGCAACCAGGGATTCCAGAAGAGACCCAGTACTTC. It translates to CASSLQPGIPEETQYF.

The chain has TRBV4-2 and TRBJ2-2, with 9 nucleotides matching TRBD2. The CDR3 is 20 amino acids. V trimming: 1 base; J trimming: 1 base; junction bases outside the gene matches: 13. From germline, CDR1 is LGHNA and CDR2 YNFKEQ. The CDR3, as DNA: TGTGCCAGCAGCCAAGTAATAACGGGTAGCGGGGGCCTGAACACCGGGGAGCTGTTTTTT. Amino acid sequence: CASSQVITGSGGLNTGELFF.

The CDR3 here is CASSLAGVSTEAFF. In DNA form, the CDR3 reads TGTGCCAGCAGCTTGGCGGGGGTGAGCACTGAAGCTTTCTTT. The rearrangement links TRBV7-9 to TRBJ1-1; possibly TRBD1 for D (5 bases). In germline, CDR1 is SEHNR, CDR2 FQNEAQ (reference sequence). CDR3 length: 14 residues. Deletions cut 3 bases from V and 4 bases from J, with 12 bases between.